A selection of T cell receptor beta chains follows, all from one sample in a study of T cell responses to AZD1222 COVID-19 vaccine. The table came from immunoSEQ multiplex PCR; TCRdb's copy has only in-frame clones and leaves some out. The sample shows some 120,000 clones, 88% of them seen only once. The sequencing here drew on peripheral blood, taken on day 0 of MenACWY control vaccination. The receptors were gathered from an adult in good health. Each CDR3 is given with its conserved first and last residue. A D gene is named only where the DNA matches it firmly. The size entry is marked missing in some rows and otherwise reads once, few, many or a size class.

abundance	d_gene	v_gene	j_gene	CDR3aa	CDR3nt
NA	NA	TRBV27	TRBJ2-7	CASSEREPPPTREQYF	TGTGCCAGCAGCGAGCGCGAGCCCCCACCTACGAGGGAGCAGTACTTC
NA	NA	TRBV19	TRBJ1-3	CASSIGGASGNTIYF	TGTGCCAGTAGTATTGGAGGAGCCTCTGGAAACACCATATATTTT
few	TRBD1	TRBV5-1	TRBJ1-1	CASSSSSGTGGEAFF	TGCGCCAGCAGCTCATCCTCCGGGACAGGGGGCGAAGCTTTCTTT
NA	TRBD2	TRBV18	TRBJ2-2	CASSIPGLGSPGNTGELFF	TGTGCCAGCTCAATCCCGGGACTAGGGTCCCCGGGGAACACCGGGGAGCTGTTTTTT
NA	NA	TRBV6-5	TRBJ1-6	CASNELGQSGSPLHF	TGTGCCAGCAACGAATTAGGGCAGTCCGGTTCACCCCTCCACTTT
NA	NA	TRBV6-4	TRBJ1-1	CASRRRGVDTEAFF	TGTGCCAGCCGGCGTAGGGGGGTTGACACTGAAGCTTTCTTT
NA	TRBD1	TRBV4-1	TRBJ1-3	CASSHLDRASGNTIYF	TGCGCCAGCAGCCACCTCGACAGGGCGTCTGGAAACACCATATATTTT
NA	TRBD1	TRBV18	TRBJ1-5	CASSSQGGGSNQPQHF	TGTGCCAGCTCATCACAGGGGGGAGGGAGCAATCAGCCCCAGCATTTT
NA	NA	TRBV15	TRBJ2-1	CATSRDFDRPHEQFF	TGTGCCACCAGCAGAGATTTCGACAGGCCCCATGAGCAGTTCTTC
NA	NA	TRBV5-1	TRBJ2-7	CASSPPGTYEQYF	TGCGCCAGCAGCCCCCCGGGGACCTACGAGCAGTACTTC
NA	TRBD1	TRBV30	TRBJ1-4	CAWTTSGQGGNEKLFF	TGTGCCTGGACCACCTCCGGACAGGGAGGGAATGAAAAACTGTTTTTT
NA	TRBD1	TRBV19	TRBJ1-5	CASSTRQGAWQPQHF	TGTGCCAGTAGTACACGACAGGGGGCATGGCAGCCCCAGCATTTT
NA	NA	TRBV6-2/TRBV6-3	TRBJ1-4	CASSFRRAGEKLFF	TGTGCCAGCAGCTTCAGGAGGGCAGGCGAAAAACTGTTTTTT
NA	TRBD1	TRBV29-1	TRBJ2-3	CSVLGGDRSTDTQYF	TGCAGCGTCCTAGGAGGGGACAGGAGCACAGATACGCAGTATTTT
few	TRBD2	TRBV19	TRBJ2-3	CASSRREGQGDTQYF	TGTGCCAGTAGTCGCCGGGAGGGCCAAGGAGATACGCAGTATTTT
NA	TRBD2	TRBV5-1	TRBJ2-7	CASTWTSGAYEQYF	TGCGCCAGCACTTGGACTAGCGGGGCCTACGAGCAGTACTTC
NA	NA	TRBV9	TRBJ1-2	CASSAGTWGYTF	TGTGCCAGCAGCGCGGGGACGTGGGGCTACACCTTC
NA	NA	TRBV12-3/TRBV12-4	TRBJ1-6	CASSYPNSPLHF	TGTGCCAGCAGTTATCCCAATTCACCCCTCCACTTT
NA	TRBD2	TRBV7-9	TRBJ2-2	CASSTLGREGTGELFF	TGTGCCAGCAGCACCCTCGGGAGGGAGGGCACCGGGGAGCTGTTTTTT
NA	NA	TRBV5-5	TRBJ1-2	CASSLVGRDSPGYTF	TGTGCCAGCAGCTTGGTGGGCCGGGACTCCCCAGGCTACACCTTC
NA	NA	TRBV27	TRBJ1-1	CASSPRVDTEAFF	TGTGCCAGCAGTCCCAGGGTGGACACTGAAGCTTTCTTT
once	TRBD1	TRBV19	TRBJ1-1	CASGGQLNTEAFF	TGTGCCAGTGGGGGACAGCTGAACACTGAAGCTTTCTTT
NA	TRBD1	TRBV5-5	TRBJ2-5	CASSLGTGRETQYF	TGTGCCAGCAGCTTGGGGACAGGGAGGGAGACCCAGTACTTC
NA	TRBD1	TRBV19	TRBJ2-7	CASSTPYRGHYEQYF	TGTGCCAGTAGTACCCCGTACAGGGGGCATTACGAGCAGTACTTC
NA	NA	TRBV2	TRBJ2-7	CASSTTGEQYF	TGTGCCAGCAGCACCACGGGCGAGCAGTACTTC
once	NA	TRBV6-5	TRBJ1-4	CASSEAPFEKLFF	TGTGCCAGCAGCGAGGCCCCCTTTGAAAAACTGTTTTTT
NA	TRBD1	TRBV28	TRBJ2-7	CASRRTGVNEQYF	TGTGCCAGCCGAAGGACAGGGGTGAACGAGCAGTACTTC
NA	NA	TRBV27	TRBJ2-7	CASGRLYEQYF	TGTGCCAGCGGCCGTTTGTACGAGCAGTACTTC
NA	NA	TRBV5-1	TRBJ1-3	CASSLAGRAAGNTIYF	TGCGCCAGCAGCTTGGCCGGGAGGGCTGCAGGAAACACCATATATTTT
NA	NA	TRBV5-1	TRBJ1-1	CASSLEALNTEAFF	TGCGCCAGCAGCCTGGAGGCCCTGAACACTGAAGCTTTCTTT
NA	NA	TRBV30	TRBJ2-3	CAWSEQGLGTDTQYF	TGTGCCTGGAGTGAACAGGGTCTGGGCACAGATACGCAGTATTTT
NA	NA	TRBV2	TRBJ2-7	CASSGQDSSYEQYF	TGTGCCAGCAGTGGTCAGGACAGCTCCTACGAGCAGTACTTC
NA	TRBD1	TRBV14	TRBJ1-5	CASSHRGRNQPQHF	TGTGCCAGCAGCCATAGGGGGCGCAATCAGCCCCAGCATTTT
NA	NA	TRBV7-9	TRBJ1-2	CASSLASVAGYTF	TGTGCCAGCAGCTTAGCCTCGGTCGCTGGCTACACCTTC
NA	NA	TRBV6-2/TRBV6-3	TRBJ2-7	CASSSLAQSSYEQYF	TGTGCCAGCAGTTCTCTGGCTCAAAGCTCCTACGAGCAGTACTTC
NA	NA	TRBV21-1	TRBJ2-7	CASSRGTSGYNSYEQYF	TGTGCCAGCAGCAGGGGTACTAGCGGGTACAACTCCTACGAGCAGTACTTC
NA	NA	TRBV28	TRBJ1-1	CASSLHREDTEAFF	TGTGCCAGCAGTTTACATCGAGAGGACACTGAAGCTTTCTTT